The rows below give T cell receptor beta chains drawn from one sample of a study of cytomegalovirus exposure and HLA in healthy donors. Using immunoSEQ multiplex PCR, the repertoire was profiled, and TCRdb retains in-frame clones only, with some absent. Of more than 110,000 clones listed, about 95% were seen once; the top ten hold 1.5% to 2%. Input material: PBMCs. The receptors were sampled from a man between 18 and 29 years old in good health and CMV-seropositive. CDR3s include the opening cysteine and the closing phenylalanine or tryptophan. D genes are given only for firm matches. Clone size appears in some rows only: once, few, many, or a class for an expanded clone.

-	TRBV5-4	TRBJ1-4	-	TGTGCCAGCAGCTTCCAGGGTCGCTCTAATGAAAAACTGTTTTTT	CASSFQGRSNEKLFF
-	TRBV30	TRBJ1-4	-	TGTGCCTGGAGTCCCTTAGCTAACCGGGGAGAAAAACTGTTTTTT	CAWSPLANRGEKLFF
-	TRBV5-6	TRBJ1-1	-	TGTGCCAGCAGCTCCTTCTACAGGGACACTGAAGCTTTCTTT	CASSSFYRDTEAFF
TRBD2	TRBV5-4	TRBJ2-1	-	TGTGCCAGCAGCGAACCGGGACTAGCGGCTAGCTCCTACAATGAGCAGTTCTTC	CASSEPGLAASSYNEQFF
-	TRBV27	TRBJ2-7	-	TGTGCCAGCAAAGCGCGCTGGGACGGGAGCCACGAGCAGTACTTC	CASKARWDGSHEQYF
TRBD1	TRBV12-5	TRBJ1-1	-	TGTGCTAGTGGTTTGGTACAGGGGAAAGCTTTCTTT	CASGLVQGKAFF
-	TRBV5-4	TRBJ1-1	once	TGTGCCAGCAGCCTACGGGGGGTGAAAACTGAAGCTTTCTTT	CASSLRGVKTEAFF
-	TRBV2	TRBJ2-1	-	TGTGCCAGCAGTGAAAGAGTAACGGCCAGCGTCCACAATGAGCAGTTCTTC	CASSERVTASVHNEQFF
-	TRBV7-3	TRBJ2-2	-	TGTGCCAGCAGCTTAATGGCAGGGTGGAACACCGGGGAGCTGTTTTTT	CASSLMAGWNTGELFF
TRBD1	TRBV28	TRBJ2-2	few	TGTGCCAGCAGTCCAAGACTACAGGGGGCGAGCACCGGGGAGCTGTTTTTT	CASSPRLQGASTGELFF
-	TRBV27	TRBJ2-7	-	TGTGCCAGCAATCCGTCAGGGATTAGGGTGAACGAGCAGTACTTC	CASNPSGIRVNEQYF
-	TRBV6-5	TRBJ2-5	-	TGTGCCAGCTCCGACAGGAGGACTCAAGAGACCCAGTACTTC	CASSDRRTQETQYF
-	TRBV6-1	TRBJ1-1	-	TGTGCCAGCAGTAGATACAGGAGGGAGAACACTGAAGCTTTCTTT	CASSRYRRENTEAFF
TRBD2	TRBV15	TRBJ2-4	-	TGTGCCACCAGCAGAGAGAGACTAGCGCGGAACATTCAGTACTTC	CATSRERLARNIQYF
-	TRBV2	TRBJ2-1	-	TGTGCCAGCAGTTGGAGGGAGCAGATCAGTAATGAGCAGTTCTTC	CASSWREQISNEQFF
-	TRBV5-1	TRBJ1-2	-	TGCGCCAGCAGCTTGGGACTTAACTATGGCTACACCTTC	CASSLGLNYGYTF
-	TRBV16	TRBJ2-7	-	TGTGCCAGCAGCCACCAGGGTTACGAGCAGTACTTC	CASSHQGYEQYF
-	TRBV7-7	TRBJ2-2	-	TGTGCCAGCAGCCTAACAGGGACCGGGGAGCTGTTTTTT	CASSLTGTGELFF
-	TRBV11-2	TRBJ1-1	-	TGTGCCAGCAGCTTACAGGGGAACACTGAAGCTTTCTTT	CASSLQGNTEAFF
TRBD1	TRBV2	TRBJ2-5	-	TGTGCCAGCAGAGCCACAGGGGCTCAAGAGACCCAGTACTTC	CASRATGAQETQYF
TRBD2	TRBV11-2	TRBJ2-5	once	TGTGCCAGCAGCTTAGTCGGACTAGCGGGAGGAAGGACTGTGGAGACCCAGTACTTC	CASSLVGLAGGRTVETQYF
-	TRBV5-4	TRBJ1-2	-	TGTGCCAGCAGGGAAATACCTATGACAGACCGCTATGGCTACACCTTC	CASREIPMTDRYGYTF
-	TRBV6-4	TRBJ2-1	-	TGTGCCAGCAGCATCGGAGAGATGCCATACAATGAGCAGTTCTTC	CASSIGEMPYNEQFF
-	TRBV30	TRBJ1-2	-	TGTGCCTGGAGTCTATTACAGGGAAACGGCTACACCTTC	CAWSLLQGNGYTF
-	TRBV29-1	TRBJ1-5	-	TGCAGCGTTGAGACGGGGGAAGGGGATCAGCCCCAGCATTTT	CSVETGEGDQPQHF
-	TRBV28	TRBJ1-1	once	TGTGCCAGCAGGGGGAGCAGGGAGGGAGCTTTCTTT	CASRGSREGAFF
TRBD2	TRBV6-1	TRBJ2-7	once	TGTGCCATCTCCATCTCCTGGGGGGGTTACGAGCAGTACTTC	CAISISWGGYEQYF
TRBD2	TRBV6-1	TRBJ2-4	-	TGTGCCAGCAGTGAATGGTTGGCTAGCGGGAGCAAAAACATTCAGTACTTC	CASSEWLASGSKNIQYF
TRBD2	TRBV4-1	TRBJ2-1	-	TGCGCCAGCAGCCAATCAGCGGGGGAGCAGTTCTTC	CASSQSAGEQFF
-	TRBV6-6	TRBJ1-2	-	TGTGCCAGCAGTTACTCGGCAGGGATCTCCTATGGCTACACCTTC	CASSYSAGISYGYTF
-	TRBV4-2	TRBJ2-1	-	TGTGCCAGCAGCCCTGGGAGTGAGGATGAGCAGTTCTTC	CASSPGSEDEQFF
-	TRBV7-6	TRBJ2-1	-	TGTGCCAGCAGCTTAGCGGCAAACCTTTACAATGAGCAGTTCTTC	CASSLAANLYNEQFF
-	TRBV5-5	TRBJ1-2	-	TGTGCCAGCAGCTTGGTGAGGGCTGGGAACTATGGCTACACCTTC	CASSLVRAGNYGYTF